These T cell receptor beta chains were read from a single sample in a study of PD-L1 blockade in urothelial cancer. This table comes from immunoSEQ multiplex PCR, and its TCRdb copy is limited to in-frame clones, with some not included. The data contain approximately 70,000 clones, around 84% of them singletons. Sequenced here: PBMCs, sampled around atezolizumab (anti-PD-L1) treatment. These receptors originate from a woman in her seventies with urothelial cancer. CDR3s include the opening cysteine and the closing phenylalanine or tryptophan. The order of the fields is CDR3 protein, V gene, J gene.

CDR3aa: CASSLGVAGELFF
v_gene: TRBV7-6
j_gene: TRBJ2-2

CDR3aa: CASRGASGSSYNEQFF
v_gene: TRBV5-1
j_gene: TRBJ2-1

CDR3aa: CASSHPGGRAYETQYF
v_gene: TRBV7-8
j_gene: TRBJ2-5

CDR3aa: CASSIPSAGTGVVETQYF
v_gene: TRBV5-1
j_gene: TRBJ2-5

CDR3aa: CASSQSSGQDLRDQFYEQYF
v_gene: TRBV23-1
j_gene: TRBJ2-7

CDR3aa: CASSMDEGVTEAFF
v_gene: TRBV19
j_gene: TRBJ1-1

CDR3aa: CASQRSYGYTF
v_gene: TRBV19
j_gene: TRBJ1-2

CDR3aa: CASSLYGHLAEAFF
v_gene: TRBV28
j_gene: TRBJ1-1

CDR3aa: CASGIRDRYGDSYGYTF
v_gene: TRBV12-5
j_gene: TRBJ1-2

CDR3aa: CASSESGGRGYEQYF
v_gene: TRBV11-1
j_gene: TRBJ2-7

CDR3aa: CASSPDGVLNYGYTF
v_gene: TRBV4-1
j_gene: TRBJ1-2

CDR3aa: CASSVPTRDSGTGGTDTQYF
v_gene: TRBV2
j_gene: TRBJ2-3

CDR3aa: CASSKGQPNTEAFF
v_gene: TRBV7-3
j_gene: TRBJ1-1

CDR3aa: CASSGTDSFRQYF
v_gene: TRBV27
j_gene: TRBJ2-3

CDR3aa: CASYNGRGSYNEQFF
v_gene: TRBV19
j_gene: TRBJ2-1

CDR3aa: CASSRKGQTYNSPLHF
v_gene: TRBV4-2
j_gene: TRBJ1-6

CDR3aa: CASRDRVGDTEAFF
v_gene: TRBV19
j_gene: TRBJ1-1

CDR3aa: CASSALGGAVLGHEQFF
v_gene: TRBV25-1
j_gene: TRBJ2-1

CDR3aa: CASSLATRSLSVPQHF
v_gene: TRBV7-6
j_gene: TRBJ1-5

CDR3aa: CASSETGTGMNEQFF
v_gene: TRBV6-1
j_gene: TRBJ2-1

CDR3aa: CASSLGLSSEKLFF
v_gene: TRBV7-9
j_gene: TRBJ1-4

CDR3aa: CASSLESFRQTQPGELFF
v_gene: TRBV13
j_gene: TRBJ2-2

CDR3aa: CASSLALAEDYEQYF
v_gene: TRBV7-9
j_gene: TRBJ2-7

CDR3aa: CASTMGGDDNEQFF
v_gene: TRBV28
j_gene: TRBJ2-1

CDR3aa: CASSQDFLARRGGEKLFF
v_gene: TRBV4-3
j_gene: TRBJ1-4

CDR3aa: CASSLNYYNEQFF
v_gene: TRBV6-5
j_gene: TRBJ2-1

CDR3aa: CASSAFRSSYNSPLHF
v_gene: TRBV9
j_gene: TRBJ1-6

CDR3aa: CASSLGQGSLPLNQPQHF
v_gene: TRBV7-2
j_gene: TRBJ1-5

CDR3aa: CASSPQGGQYEQYF
v_gene: TRBV18
j_gene: TRBJ2-7

CDR3aa: CASSLRGSGFYNEQFF
v_gene: TRBV11-2
j_gene: TRBJ2-1

CDR3aa: CASSLGQPVANEQFF
v_gene: TRBV7-6
j_gene: TRBJ2-1

CDR3aa: CASSQMAQDNEKLFF
v_gene: TRBV5-4
j_gene: TRBJ1-4

CDR3aa: CASSPKTGTTGELFF
v_gene: TRBV5-1
j_gene: TRBJ2-2

CDR3aa: CAPRGDYEQYF
v_gene: TRBV30
j_gene: TRBJ2-7

CDR3aa: CASSRDGTAEQYF
v_gene: TRBV7-7
j_gene: TRBJ2-7